The 32 T cell receptor beta chains presented below share a single source sample, sequenced in a study of cytomegalovirus exposure and HLA in healthy donors. The PCR contained 60 Vbeta and 13 Jbeta primers. The protocol was immunoSEQ multiplex PCR, while the TCRdb copy is restricted to in-frame clones and leaves out a portion. Among over 120,000 clones listed, around 81% were seen once. The sample consisted of PBMCs. These TCRs come from a man aged 50 to 59 in good health and CMV-seronegative.

This clone was observed once. The chain couples TRBV5-1 to TRBJ1-2; D is undetermined. In germline, CDR1 is SGHRS, CDR2 YFSETQ. Trimming removed 3 bases at V and 4 bases at J, with 7 bases between. CDR3 length: 12 amino acids. This chain's CDR3 is CASSSEAYGYTF. CDR3 coding DNA: TGCGCCAGCAGCTCCGAGGCCTATGGCTACACCTTC.

This clone was recorded once. The chain joins TRBV5-1 to TRBJ2-3; 14 positions match TRBD2. This CDR3 contains 17 residues. CDR1 SGHRS and CDR2 YFSETQ come from the germline V gene. V was clipped by 0 bases and J by 0 bases; unmatched bases: 0. The CDR3 protein is CASSLGTSGGSTDTQYF. CDR3 DNA sequence: TGCGCCAGCAGCTTGGGGACTAGCGGGGGGAGCACAGATACGCAGTATTTT.

This clone was observed a handful of times. The chain combines TRBV27 with TRBJ2-2; a weak D match, TRBD2 (5 bases). The V end was cut by 1 base, the J end by 0 bases, with 15 bases between. This CDR3 contains 18 residues. CDR1 is MNHEY, CDR2 SMNVEV, per germline (reference sequence). This chain's CDR3 is CASSLYGPRGTNTGELFF. The CDR3 DNA is TGTGCCAGCAGTTTATATGGCCCACGAGGGACGAACACCGGGGAGCTGTTTTTT.

The rearrangement links TRBV2 to TRBJ2-5, with TRBD2 matching over 7 bases. Germline CDR1 SNHLY, CDR2 FYNNEI. Trimming took 5 bases from V and 7 from J; bases not matched to a gene: 4. This CDR3 has 12 amino acids. The CDR3: CASSRREGTQYF. The DNA for the CDR3 is TGTGCCAGCAGTCGCAGGGAGGGGACCCAGTACTTC.

This clone was observed a few times. V usage is TRBV2 and J usage is TRBJ2-3; possibly TRBD2 for D (5 bases). Germline V CDR1 and CDR2: SNHLY, FYNNEI. The CDR3 spans 16 residues. The germline V and J ends were trimmed by 3 bases and 0 bases, with 13 bases remaining between them. The CDR3 protein is CASSDWRSPSTDTQYF. CDR3 in DNA: TGTGCCAGCAGTGATTGGAGGAGCCCTAGCACAGATACGCAGTATTTT.

This clone has only one observation. V is TRBV5-4 and J is TRBJ1-2, with 7 bases aligning to TRBD1. Germline V gene sequence: CDR1 SGHNT, CDR2 YYREEE (reference sequence). V was clipped by 4 bases and J by 4 bases; unmatched bases: 4. This CDR3 is 13 amino acids long. The DNA for the CDR3 is TGTGCCAGCAGCACCGGGACAGTCTATGGCTACACCTTC. It encodes CASSTGTVYGYTF.

The rearrangement joins TRBV5-1 to TRBJ2-3; TRBD2 matches 7 bases. After removal of 7 bases from V and 1 base from J, the junction contained 12 bases not matched to a gene. Germline CDR1 is SGHRS and CDR2 is YFSETQ. The CDR3 sequence is 16 residues long. The CDR3 DNA sequence: TGCGCCAGCGGCCTGGGTGTGGCGGGGGGCACAGATACGCAGTATTTT. This gives the protein CASGLGVAGGTDTQYF.

The chain links TRBV6-1 to TRBJ1-2; TRBD1 matches at 7 bases. The CDR3 runs 18 residues. Germline trimming cut 2 bases from V and 3 bases from J; bases unmatched to any gene: 15. Germline V gives CDR1 MNHNS, CDR2 SASEGT. The CDR3 nucleotides are TGTGCCAGCAGTGAATGGGGGCAGGGGGGAAGATGGGACTATGGCTACACCTTC. Protein: CASSEWGQGGRWDYGYTF.

V gene TRBV6-5 combines with J gene TRBJ2-7; a possible D gene is TRBD1 (6 bases). Germline values: CDR1 MNHEY, CDR2 SVGAGI. The V and J ends lost 5 bases and 3 bases respectively, with 8 bases between them. The CDR3 length is 12 residues. This CDR3 is CASSPRGYEQYF. The CDR3 nucleotides are TGTGCCAGCAGTCCCAGGGGCTACGAGCAGTACTTC.

The V call is TRBV4-1, the J call TRBJ1-6; 7 nucleotides line up with TRBD1. With 4 bases clipped from V and 7 bases from J, the junction kept 4 bases outside the gene matches. Per the germline V gene, CDR1 is MGHRA and CDR2 is YSYEKL. CDR3 length equals 14 residues. In nucleotides, the CDR3 is TGCGCCAGCAGCCCAGACAGGGTCAATTCACCCCTCCACTTT. This translates into CASSPDRVNSPLHF.

CDR3 coding DNA: TGTGCCAGCAGGTCACAGGGGGGTAGAAACACCATATATTTT. It codes for CASRSQGGRNTIYF. The chain combines TRBV6-5 with TRBJ1-3, with 8 bases lining up with TRBD1. The V gene's germline CDR1 is MNHEY and CDR2 SVGAGI. The CDR3 sequence is 14 residues long. V was pared by 6 bases and J by 5 bases, with 6 bases of the junction left unmatched.

CDR3 amino acids: CASSSGVNTEAFF. CDR3 DNA: TGCGCCAGCAGCTCCGGGGTTAACACTGAAGCTTTCTTT. The J gene is TRBJ1-1, the V gene TRBV5-1; unclear D gene. Germline values: CDR1 SGHRS, CDR2 YFSETQ. V dropped 3 bases and J dropped 2 bases, with 8 bases sitting between them. There are 13 residues in the CDR3.

The chain employs TRBV27 and TRBJ2-6; TRBD1 agrees at 8 bases. CDR1 and CDR2 (germline): MNHEY, SMNVEV (reference sequence). This CDR3 has 17 residues. J gave up 3 bases and V 5 bases, and 9 bases lay outside the gene matches. CDR3: CASSPGQASFGANVLTF. The CDR3 bases are TGTGCCAGCAGTCCGGGACAGGCATCTTTTGGGGCCAACGTCCTGACTTTC. Using reference TRBV27 and TRBJ2-6 for the parts outside the CDR3, the full variable domain is EAQVTQNPRYLITVTGKKLTVTCSQNMNHEYMSWYRQDPGLGLRQIYYSMNVEVTDKGDVPEGYKVSRKEKRNFPLILESPSPNQTSLYFCASSPGQASFGANVLTFGAGSRLTVL.

V gene TRBV28 combines with J gene TRBJ1-2, with D maybe TRBD1 (6 bases). Germline assignment: CDR1 MDHEN and CDR2 SYDVKM. The CDR3 covers 15 residues. Trimming removed 8 bases from V and 4 bases from J, with 20 bases in between. CDR3 coding DNA: TGTGCCAGCTCCCCCGGGGGGGCGCAGGGCTATGGCTACACCTTC. The encoded protein is CASSPGGAQGYGYTF.

Concerning this clone: Mismatch with germline at one junction end may stem from a read error. The genes are TRBV7-8 and TRBJ2-7, with 11 nucleotides matching TRBD1. The CDR3 extends over 17 amino acids. The germline V gene has CDR1 SGHVS and CDR2 FQNEAQ. CDR3 in DNA: TGTGCCAGCAGCGTAGCAATACCCGGGACAGGGGGCTACGAGCAGTACTTC. The encoded protein is CASSVAIPGTGGYEQYF.

This chain links TRBV2 with TRBJ2-1; TRBD2 agrees at 9 bases. Germline V CDR1 and CDR2: SNHLY, FYNNEI. Trimming removed 3 bases from V and 3 bases from J; junction bases left unmatched: 3. The CDR3 loop spans 15 amino acids. CDR3 amino acids: CASSERGGGYNEQFF. For the CDR3, the DNA is TGTGCCAGCAGTGAGCGGGGGGGCGGCTACAATGAGCAGTTCTTC.

The chain uses TRBV15 and TRBJ2-7; D is perhaps TRBD1 (6 bases). Between the trimmed V and J ends, which lost 5 bases and 3 bases, there was a span of 14 bases. Germline assignment: CDR1 LNHNV and CDR2 YYDKDF (reference sequence). The CDR3 has 14 amino acids. CDR3 region: CATSPRTVYYEQYF. The CDR3 DNA is TGTGCCACCAGCCCCCGGACAGTATACTACGAGCAGTACTTC.

V gene TRBV7-9 combines with J gene TRBJ1-1, with unresolved D. Trimming took 3 bases from V and 5 from J, leaving 10 bases between them. CDR1 SEHNR and CDR2 FQNEAQ come from the germline V gene (reference sequence). The length of the CDR3 is 13 residues. DNA for the CDR3: TGTGCCAGCAGCTTCCAAGGCGGAACTGAAGCTTTCTTT. As protein: CASSFQGGTEAFF.

The CDR3 coding sequence is TGTGCCAGCAGTGAAGAAGTAGGGGTGAACTATGGCTACACCTTC. It specifies CASSEEVGVNYGYTF. The chain links TRBV2 to TRBJ1-2; D is perhaps TRBD1 (5 bases). CDR1 and CDR2 from the germline V gene are SNHLY and FYNNEI. V dropped 1 base and J dropped 2 bases, with 11 bases sitting between them. There are 15 residues in the CDR3.

The V gene is TRBV2, the J gene TRBJ1-4; the D gene is possibly TRBD1 (5 bases). Trimming left V 5 bases short and J 0 bases short, with 10 bases between. Germline-derived CDR1 and CDR2 are SNHLY and FYNNEI. The CDR3 extends over 15 amino acids. The CDR3 spells CASSTMTATNEKLFF. DNA for the CDR3: TGTGCCAGCAGTACTATGACAGCAACTAATGAAAAACTGTTTTTT.

This clone has only one observation. The V gene is TRBV5-5, the J gene TRBJ2-7; D remains ambiguous. Germline CDR1 SGHKS, CDR2 YYEKEE (reference sequence). V gave up 4 bases and J gave up 3 bases, with 11 bases separating them. CDR3 length: 13 amino acids. The CDR3 spells CASSPEQDYEQYF. Written as DNA, the CDR3 is TGTGCCAGCAGCCCGGAGCAAGACTACGAGCAGTACTTC.

The V gene is TRBV2, the J gene TRBJ1-4, with no clear D. The CDR3 is 16 amino acids. Germline CDR1 SNHLY, CDR2 FYNNEI. With 5 bases removed from V and 0 bases from J, the gap between germline ends came to 13 bases. The CDR3 DNA follows: TGTGCCAGCAGTCGGGGAGGGAGGGCAACTAATGAAAAACTGTTTTTT. Protein sequence: CASSRGGRATNEKLFF.

The chain links TRBV27 to TRBJ2-1, with 12 positions matching TRBD2. V lost 6 bases to trimming and J lost 10 bases; unmatched junction nucleotides: 13. Germline V gene lookup returns CDR1 MNHEY and CDR2 SMNVEV (reference sequence). The CDR3 is made up of 16 amino acids. The CDR3 region has the DNA TGTGCCAGCAGAATAGGGGCTAGCGGGAGGGCCGACGAGCAGTTCTTC. Translated, it gives CASRIGASGRADEQFF.

The CDR3 sequence is CASSQNLQGAEEKLFF. In nucleotides, the CDR3 is TGTGCCAGCTCACAGAATTTACAGGGGGCCGAAGAAAAACTGTTTTTT. This rearrangement joins TRBV18 to TRBJ1-4; 9 nucleotides line up with TRBD1. The CDR3 consists of 16 residues. The germline V gene has CDR1 KGHSH and CDR2 LQKENI. V shed 4 bases, J shed 8 bases, and the junction held 11 bases outside the gene matches.

This chain joins TRBV6-5 and TRBJ2-7, with 11 bases lining up with TRBD2. This CDR3 spans 16 amino acids. V shed 0 bases, J shed 5 bases, and the junction held 6 bases outside the gene matches. Germline CDR1 MNHEY, CDR2 SVGAGI. The CDR3 loop reads CASSYSSGRAIDEQYF. The CDR3 DNA is TGTGCCAGCAGTTACTCTAGCGGGAGGGCCATAGACGAGCAGTACTTC.

The CDR3 region has the DNA TGTGCCAGCTCCCTCCTTGTCTCACAGGGCCCGGACTCTGGAAACACCATATATTTT. Translating gives CASSLLVSQGPDSGNTIYF. The chain has TRBV18 and TRBJ1-3; D is possibly TRBD1 (6 bases). With 6 bases removed from V and 0 bases from J, the gap between germline ends came to 24 bases. Germline loops: CDR1 KGHSH, CDR2 LQKENI. CDR3 length: 19 amino acids.

This clone came up a few times. The chain has TRBV7-9 and TRBJ2-7; tentatively, D is TRBD2 (5 bases). V lost 1 base and J 4 bases, leaving 17 bases between the germline ends. CDR3 size: 16 residues. Per the germline V gene, CDR1 is SEHNR and CDR2 is FQNEAQ (reference sequence). The CDR3 DNA follows: TGTGCCAGCAGCTTAGGAGCTGAAGGGAGCTTATACGAGCAGTACTTC. Translation: CASSLGAEGSLYEQYF.

The V gene is TRBV28, the J gene TRBJ2-1, with 9 bases fitting TRBD2. The CDR3 consists of 16 residues. V shed 1 base, J shed 4 bases, and the junction held 5 bases outside the gene matches. The germline V gene has CDR1 MDHEN and CDR2 SYDVKM. Here the CDR3 reads CASSLSAGGPYNEQFF. In DNA form, the CDR3 reads TGTGCCAGCAGTTTATCGGCGGGAGGGCCGTACAATGAGCAGTTCTTC.

The chain recombines TRBV19 with TRBJ1-1, with TRBD1 identical over 10 bases. V shed 4 bases and J 5 bases; nucleotides not matched to a gene: 10. The CDR3 contains 16 residues. Germline V CDR1 and CDR2: LNHDA, SQIVND (reference sequence). The CDR3 DNA reads TGTGCCAGTAGTACCCGGACAGGGGGAGTAAGGACTGAAGCTTTCTTT. Translating it yields CASSTRTGGVRTEAFF.

This clone appeared once. V and J are TRBV18 and TRBJ2-7, with D possibly being TRBD1 (6 bases). The CDR3 extends over 13 amino acids. V dropped 4 bases and J dropped 9 bases, with 16 bases sitting between them. CDR1 is KGHSH, CDR2 LQKENI, per germline. The CDR3 DNA is TGTGCCAGCTCACTCCCAGGGGATTCGGTGCAGTACTTC. This codes for CASSLPGDSVQYF.

The V and J genes are TRBV30 and TRBJ1-2; tentative D call: TRBD1 (6 bases). Per the germline V gene, CDR1 is GTSNPN and CDR2 is SVGIG (reference sequence). Trimming stripped 5 bases from V and 5 bases from J, with 15 bases between. There are 13 residues in the CDR3. CDR3 residues: CAWSDSSFYGYTF. The CDR3 coding sequence is TGTGCCTGGTCGGACAGTTCGTTTTATGGCTACACCTTC.

The chain combines TRBV30 with TRBJ2-7; no clear D gene. Germline V lookup: CDR1 GTSNPN, CDR2 SVGIG (reference sequence). V lost 0 bases to trimming and J lost 1 base, with 4 bases between them. The CDR3 has 12 residues. Written as DNA, the CDR3 is TGTGCCTGGAGTGTTAATTCCTACGAGCAGTACTTC. As protein: CAWSVNSYEQYF.